These 20 T cell receptor beta chains were sequenced from one sample in a study of T cell repertoires in cytomegalovirus infection. Their antigens remain unidentified. Each CDR3 protein gets one entry after TCRdb re-called the reads with MiXCR. The sample holds fewer than 950,000 distinct CDR3 sequences, approximately 32% seen once. This specimen consisted of cultured CD8+ T cells from PBMCs, obtained from culture after CMV antigen stimulation. Receptor source: a human donor in good health (CMV status not recorded). Some clones in this sample may be carry-over from other donors' samples.

This clonotype was seen a few times. The rearrangement uses TRBV19 and TRBJ1-1; D remains unclear. The CDR3 has 13 residues. V was pared by 6 bases and J by 4 bases, with 12 bases between. Per the germline V gene, CDR1 is LNHDA and CDR2 is SQIVND (reference sequence). CDR3 in DNA: TGTGCCAGTAGATATTACCCCGCCACTGAAGCTTTCTTT. Translated: CASRYYPATEAFF.

This clonotype was seen a handful of times. The chain employs TRBV12-5 and TRBJ2-5, with 7 bases identical to TRBD1. V was pared by 10 bases and J by 3 bases, with 5 bases of the junction left unmatched. CDR1 is LGHNT, CDR2 FRNRAP, per germline. The CDR3 consists of 12 residues. This CDR3 reads CAITGAEETQYF. DNA of the CDR3: TGTGCTATTACAGGGGCGGAAGAGACCCAGTACTTC.

This clonotype came up a few times. The chain carries TRBV5-1 and TRBJ1-5; possibly TRBD1 for D (6 bases). Trimming stripped 0 bases from V and 4 bases from J, with 11 bases between. The CDR3 length is 15 residues. Germline V gives CDR1 SGHRS, CDR2 YFSETQ. In DNA form, the CDR3 reads TGCGCCAGCAGCTTGGAGGGGGGGCTGAATCAGCCCCAGCATTTT. Its translation: CASSLEGGLNQPQHF.

V gene TRBV7-9 combines with J gene TRBJ2-1, with D perhaps given as TRBD1 or TRBD2 (5 bases each). Trimming took off 1 base at V and 6 bases at J, with 31 bases between the two ends. Germline-derived CDR1 and CDR2 are SEHNR and FQNEAQ (reference sequence). The CDR3 has 21 amino acids. CDR3 residues: CASSLVLRHRWTDPGRNEQFF. CDR3 nucleotide sequence: TGTGCCAGCAGCTTAGTTTTACGTCACCGCTGGACGGACCCGGGACGCAATGAGCAGTTCTTC.

This clonotype was detected a few times. The chain has TRBV7-9 and TRBJ2-1, with D tentatively TRBD2 (5 bases). V was cut by 9 bases and J by 7 bases, with 13 bases left in between. CDR3 size: 12 residues. Germline V lookup: CDR1 SEHNR, CDR2 FQNEAQ (reference sequence). This CDR3 reads CASGGGGNEQFF. CDR3 nucleotide sequence: TGTGCCAGTGGCGGAGGCGGGAATGAGCAGTTCTTC.

The chain uses TRBV12-3 or TRBV12-4 and TRBJ1-2; the D is unclear. This CDR3 has 15 amino acids. The ends were cut back, 2 bases at V and 0 bases at J, with 10 bases in the middle. CDR3 nucleotide sequence: TGTGCCAGCAGTTTAACCGTACTTACTAACTATGGCTACACCTTC. The encoded protein is CASSLTVLTNYGYTF.

The chain couples TRBV5-1 to TRBJ2-5; TRBD2 matches 8 bases. CDR3 length equals 12 residues. The J segment lost 4 bases and the V segment lost 5 bases, leaving 1 base of the junction unmatched. Germline CDR1 SGHRS, CDR2 YFSETQ. Here the CDR3 DNA reads TGCGCCAGCAGAGGGACTAGAGAGACCCAGTACTTC. Translation gives CASRGTRETQYF.

This clonotype was detected ten times or more. The chain is built from TRBV6-1 and TRBJ1-3, with 10 bases aligning to TRBD1. CDR1 MNHNS and CDR2 SASEGT come from the germline V gene. The V segment lost 2 bases and the J segment 5 bases; nucleotides outside the gene matches: 3. CDR3 size: 15 residues. The DNA for the CDR3 is TGTGCCAGCAGTGAAAGGGGACAGGGGAGAAACACCATATATTTT. As protein: CASSERGQGRNTIYF.

This clonotype showed up just once. The chain links TRBV12-5 to TRBJ2-7; no reliable D call. The length of the CDR3 is 14 residues. Trimming removed 5 bases at V and 3 bases at J, with 14 bases between. CDR1 LGHNT and CDR2 FRNRAP come from the germline V gene. The CDR3 is CASGPDRAFYEQYF. The CDR3 bases are TGTGCTAGTGGTCCTGACCGAGCTTTCTACGAGCAGTACTTC.

The rearrangement uses TRBV15 and TRBJ2-7; D may be TRBD1 (5 bases). V was trimmed by 0 bases and J by 2 bases, leaving 11 bases between them. The CDR3 has 15 residues. Germline V lookup: CDR1 LNHNV, CDR2 YYDKDF (reference sequence). The CDR3 reads CATSRDATVPYEQYV. The CDR3, as DNA: TGTGCCACCAGCAGAGATGCGACAGTCCCCTACGAGCAGTACGTC.

V usage is TRBV10-2 and J usage is TRBJ2-7; D unclear. This CDR3 region has 17 residues. The ends were cut back, 4 bases at V and 4 bases at J, with 23 bases in the middle. In germline, CDR1 is WSHSY, CDR2 SAAADI. The CDR3 sequence is CASSGSHITPNLYEQYV. The CDR3 DNA is TGCGCCAGCAGTGGAAGCCATATCACCCCCAACCTGTACGAGCAGTACGTC.

In its sample, this clonotype was seen many times. J is TRBJ2-1 and V is TRBV7-9, with 8 bases aligning to TRBD2. The CDR3 runs 15 residues. V dropped 3 bases and J dropped 4; count of bases not matched to a gene: 5. CDR1 is SEHNR, CDR2 FQNEAQ, per germline (reference sequence). The CDR3 sequence: CASSLAGGLYNEQFF. The CDR3 DNA sequence: TGTGCCAGCAGCTTGGCGGGGGGACTTTACAATGAGCAGTTCTTC.

The gene calls are TRBV7-2 and TRBJ2-1; 13 nucleotides line up with TRBD2. In germline, CDR1 is SGHTA, CDR2 FQGNSA. Germline trimming cut 1 base from V and 4 bases from J; bases unmatched to any gene: 7. This CDR3 has 18 residues. The CDR3 here is CASSLEGLAGRFYNEQFF. The CDR3 DNA sequence: TGTGCCAGCAGCTTAGAGGGACTAGCGGGGAGGTTTTACAATGAGCAGTTCTTC.

V usage is TRBV12-3 or TRBV12-4 and J usage is TRBJ1-1, with D perhaps matching TRBD1 (6 bases). The V gene lost 3 bases and the J gene lost 8 bases, with 16 bases spanning the gap. This CDR3 has 14 residues. The DNA for the CDR3 is TGTGCCAGCAGTTTCCCGATGCGGACAGACGAAGCTTTCTTT. Translated, it gives CASSFPMRTDEAFF.

This clonotype was counted ten times or more. The chain carries TRBV12-3 or TRBV12-4 and TRBJ1-5, with D perhaps TRBD1 (5 bases). V was clipped by 2 bases and J by 3 bases, with 11 bases between them. The CDR3 contains 15 residues. The CDR3 DNA follows: TGTGCCAGCAGTTTATGGGGCAGGGACAATCAGCCCCAGCATTTT. Amino acid sequence: CASSLWGRDNQPQHF.

The chain has TRBV24-1 and TRBJ1-1; TRBD1 agrees at 8 bases. The CDR3 consists of 14 residues. Germline lookup yields CDR1 KGHDR and CDR2 SFDVKD. Losses at the gene ends were 6 bases for V and 0 bases for J; bases not matched to a gene: 2. The CDR3 sequence: CATSSGGLNTEAFF. The CDR3 nucleotides are TGTGCCACCAGTTCAGGGGGCTTGAACACTGAAGCTTTCTTT.

This chain links TRBV12-3 or TRBV12-4 with TRBJ1-2, with unresolved D. V lost 5 bases to trimming and J lost 0 bases, with 13 bases between them. This CDR3 has 15 amino acids. CDR3 in DNA: TGTGCCAGCAGTCGTTTGGCCAGCTCTAACTATGGCTACACCTTC. This sequence encodes CASSRLASSNYGYTF.

This clonotype is deemed medium-sized. The chain joins TRBV7-2 to TRBJ1-5, with 8 bases aligning to TRBD1. Germline V lookup: CDR1 SGHTA, CDR2 FQGNSA. The CDR3 extends over 15 amino acids. Trimming took 5 bases from V and 2 from J; bases not matched to a gene: 5. The CDR3 loop reads CASSKDRAGNQPQHF. CDR3 bases: TGTGCCAGCAGCAAGGACAGGGCCGGCAATCAGCCCCAGCATTTT.

The chain joins TRBV27 to TRBJ1-1; D uncertain. Deletions cut 8 bases from V and 1 base from J, with 11 bases between. The CDR3 loop spans 13 amino acids. Germline lookup yields CDR1 MNHEY and CDR2 SMNVEV (reference sequence). The CDR3 DNA is TGTGCCAGCCAAACCGGTCCGAACACTGAAGCTTTCTTT. It yields the protein CASQTGPNTEAFF.

J is TRBJ2-7 and V is TRBV5-1; D might be TRBD1 or TRBD2, each matching 5 bases. The V end was cut by 5 bases, the J end by 3 bases, with 18 bases between. CDR1 and CDR2 (germline): SGHRS, YFSETQ. The CDR3 contains 15 residues. CDR3 amino acids: CASSFGTPSNYEQYV. In nucleotides, the CDR3 is TGCGCCAGCAGTTTCGGGACCCCCTCGAACTACGAGCAGTACGTC.